The 8 T cell receptor beta chains in this list originate from one sample, sequenced in a study of blood T cell repertoires in COVID-19. TCRdb's copy holds only in-frame clones and misses some; the assay was immunoSEQ multiplex PCR. The table has around 300,000 clones, 85% to 90% seen once. Sample: PBMCs or T cells enriched from blood (not recorded which). All receptors come from a woman aged 25 to 39 who had recovered from COVID-19.

The chain is built from TRBV21-1 and TRBJ2-3; the tabulated D call, TRBD2, remains unverified against the DNA. TRBV21-1 is given as a pseudogene. The CDR3 extends over 16 amino acids. The CDR3 here is CASSDPLTGGPDTQYF. The CDR3 DNA sequence: TGTGCCAGCAGCGACCCTCTAACGGGAGGGCCAGATACGCAGTATTTT.

The chain combines TRBV4-1 with TRBJ1-4; no definite D call. Germline CDR1 reads MGHRA; CDR2 reads YSYEKL. The CDR3 has 16 residues. Trimming pared 0 bases from V and 6 bases from J, leaving 14 bases between. The CDR3 reads CASSQEGRSGYEKLFF. CDR3 sequence (DNA): TGCGCCAGCAGCCAAGAAGGAAGATCGGGTTATGAAAAACTGTTTTTT.

This sequence joins TRBV7-9 and TRBJ2-6; 9 positions match TRBD1. V shed 6 bases and J 0 bases; nucleotides not matched to a gene: 9. This CDR3 comprises 18 residues. The germline CDR1 and CDR2 sequences are SEHNR and FQNEAQ (reference sequence). The CDR3 region has the DNA TGTGCCAGCAGTTCGTTCCCGGGACAGGGCTCTGGGGCCAACGTCCTGACTTTC. Translated, it gives CASSSFPGQGSGANVLTF. Full variable domain (missing parts from reference TRBV7-9 and TRBJ2-6): DTGVSQNPRHKITKRGQNVTFRCDPISEHNRLYWYRQTLGQGPEFLTYFQNEAQLEKSRLLSDRFSAERPKGSFSTLEIQRTEQGDSAMYLCASSSFPGQGSGANVLTFGAGSRLTVL.

The V gene is TRBV11-3, the J gene TRBJ2-3, with TRBD1 as a possible D gene (6 bases). Trimming cost V 5 bases and J 0 bases, with 21 bases left between them. The germline V gene encodes CDR1 SGHNT and CDR2 YENEEA. This CDR3 has 18 residues. The CDR3 protein is CASSRLGQTKTSTDTQYF. DNA of the CDR3: TGTGCCAGCAGCCGGCTTGGACAGACGAAAACTAGCACAGATACGCAGTATTTT.

This clone was detected once. The chain has TRBV19 and TRBJ1-1, with 7 bases identical to TRBD1. Germline loops: CDR1 LNHDA, CDR2 SQIVND (reference sequence). Germline trimming cut 9 bases from V and 4 bases from J; bases unmatched to any gene: 8. The CDR3 is 13 residues long. In DNA, the CDR3 is TGTGCCAGCCAGTATACAGGGGTCACTGAAGCTTTCTTT. As protein: CASQYTGVTEAFF.

This clone was seen once. The chain recombines TRBV5-1 with TRBJ2-3; no clear D gene. V lost 0 bases and J lost 2, with 7 bases in between. Germline V CDR1 and CDR2: SGHRS, YFSETQ. The CDR3 consists of 14 residues. The CDR3 loop is CASSLGLITDTQYF. For the CDR3, the DNA is TGCGCCAGCAGCTTGGGACTCATCACAGATACGCAGTATTTT.

The gene calls are TRBV19 and TRBJ2-7; 10 nucleotides match TRBD1. Looked up from germline, CDR1 is LNHDA and CDR2 is SQIVND (reference sequence). CDR3 length: 15 residues. Trimming removed 5 bases from V and 3 bases from J; junction bases left unmatched: 7. The CDR3 bases are TGTGCCAGTAGTCCGCAAGGGACAGGGGTCTACGAGCAGTACTTC. As protein: CASSPQGTGVYEQYF.

The V call is TRBV25-1, the J call TRBJ1-1; a possible D gene is TRBD1 (5 bases). CDR1 and CDR2 from the germline V gene are MGHDK and SYGVNS. V lost 7 bases to trimming and J lost 4 bases, with 13 bases between them. This CDR3 is 13 amino acids long. This chain's CDR3 is CASNRGFSTEAFF. The CDR3 DNA sequence: TGTGCCAGCAATAGGGGTTTTAGCACTGAAGCTTTCTTT.